This T cell receptor beta chain was identified in a study of T-cell reconstitution after alpha-beta-depleted transplantation in children. General observations from the study: Hyperexpanded clones declined; after one year, newly produced T cells mostly supplied diversity.

Preparing the TCRbeta library involved the use of unique molecular identifiers. TCRdb reanalysed the PCR reads using MiXCR and keeps one entry per CDR3 protein. The repertoire includes approximately 980,000 distinct CDR3 sequences, under 30% of them detected once, and approximately 30% sits in the top ten. CDR3 size: 15 residues. CDR1 is SGHTA and CDR2 is FQGNSA in the germline V gene. Trimming removed 0 bases from V and 8 bases from J, with 14 bases in between. For this clonotype: The antigen remains unidentified.

This receptor was obtained from a boy younger than two who had a stem cell transplant for SCID, so the T cells may come from the graft donor. This specimen consisted of PBMCs, mostly from graft donor cells, obtained 360 days after TCRalphabeta/CD19-depleted stem cell transplant. The chain employs TRBV7-2 and TRBJ2-1; D might be TRBD1 (6 bases). CDR3 residues: CASSLAGAAFHEQFF. The CDR3 DNA sequence: TGTGCCAGCAGCTTAGCGGGGGCGGCTTTCCATGAGCAGTTCTTC.